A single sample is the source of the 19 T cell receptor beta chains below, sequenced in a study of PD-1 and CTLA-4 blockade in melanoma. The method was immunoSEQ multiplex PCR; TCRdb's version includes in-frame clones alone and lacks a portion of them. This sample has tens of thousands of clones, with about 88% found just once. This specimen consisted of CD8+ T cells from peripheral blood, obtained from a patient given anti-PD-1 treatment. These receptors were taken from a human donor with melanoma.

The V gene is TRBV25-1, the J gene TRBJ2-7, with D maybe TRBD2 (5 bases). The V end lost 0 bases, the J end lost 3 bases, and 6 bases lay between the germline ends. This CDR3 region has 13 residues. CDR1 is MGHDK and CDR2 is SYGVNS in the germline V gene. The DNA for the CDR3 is TGTGCCAGCAGTGAATATGGAGGCTACGAGCAGTACTTC. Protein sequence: CASSEYGGYEQYF.

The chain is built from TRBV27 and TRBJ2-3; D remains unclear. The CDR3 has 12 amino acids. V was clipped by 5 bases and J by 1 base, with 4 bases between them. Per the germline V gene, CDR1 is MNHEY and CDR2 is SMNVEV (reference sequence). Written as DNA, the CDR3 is TGTGCCAGCAGTCACCGCACAGATACGCAGTATTTT. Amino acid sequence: CASSHRTDTQYF.

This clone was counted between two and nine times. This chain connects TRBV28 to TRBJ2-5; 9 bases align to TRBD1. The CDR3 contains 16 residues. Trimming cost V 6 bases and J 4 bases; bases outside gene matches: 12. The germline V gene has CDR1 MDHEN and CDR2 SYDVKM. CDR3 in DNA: TGTGCCAGCAGACCCGGGACAGGGTTAAGGGGAGAGACCCAGTACTTC. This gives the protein CASRPGTGLRGETQYF. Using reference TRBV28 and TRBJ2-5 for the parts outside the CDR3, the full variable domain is DVKVTQSSRYLVKRTGEKVFLECVQDMDHENMFWYRQDPGLGLRLIYFSYDVKMKEKGDIPEGYSVSREKKERFSLILESASTNQTSMYLCASRPGTGLRGETQYFGPGTRLLVL.

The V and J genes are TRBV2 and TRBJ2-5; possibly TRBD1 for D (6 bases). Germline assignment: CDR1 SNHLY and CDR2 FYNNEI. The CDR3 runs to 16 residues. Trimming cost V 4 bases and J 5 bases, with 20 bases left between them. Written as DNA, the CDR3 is TGTGCCAGCAGTGCCAACGCAGGGGTTGATCAGGAGACCCAGTACTTC. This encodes CASSANAGVDQETQYF.

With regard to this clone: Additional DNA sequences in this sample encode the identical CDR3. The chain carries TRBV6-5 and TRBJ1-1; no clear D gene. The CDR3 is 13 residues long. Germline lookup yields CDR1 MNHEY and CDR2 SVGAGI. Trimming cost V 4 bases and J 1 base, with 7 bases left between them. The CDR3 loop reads CASSLGGNTEAFF. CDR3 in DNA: TGTGCCAGCAGTTTAGGAGGGAACACTGAAGCTTTCTTT.

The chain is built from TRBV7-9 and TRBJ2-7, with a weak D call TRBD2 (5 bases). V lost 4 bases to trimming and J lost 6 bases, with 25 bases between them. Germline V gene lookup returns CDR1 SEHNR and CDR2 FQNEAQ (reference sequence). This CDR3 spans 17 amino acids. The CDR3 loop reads CASSSQRTFPHKGEQYF. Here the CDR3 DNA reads TGTGCCAGCAGCTCACAGAGGACTTTCCCTCATAAAGGCGAGCAGTACTTC. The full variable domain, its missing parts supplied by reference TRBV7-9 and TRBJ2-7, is DTGVSQNPRHKITKRGQNVTFRCDPISEHNRLYWYRQTLGQGPEFLTYFQNEAQLEKSRLLSDRFSAERPKGSFSTLEIQRTEQGDSAMYLCASSSQRTFPHKGEQYFGPGTRLTVT.

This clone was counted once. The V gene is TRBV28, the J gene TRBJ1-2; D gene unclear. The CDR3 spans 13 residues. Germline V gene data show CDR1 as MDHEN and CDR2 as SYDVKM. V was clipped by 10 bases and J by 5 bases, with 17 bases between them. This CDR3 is CATAQRPRYGYTF. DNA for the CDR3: TGTGCCACCGCCCAACGTCCCCGATATGGCTACACCTTC.

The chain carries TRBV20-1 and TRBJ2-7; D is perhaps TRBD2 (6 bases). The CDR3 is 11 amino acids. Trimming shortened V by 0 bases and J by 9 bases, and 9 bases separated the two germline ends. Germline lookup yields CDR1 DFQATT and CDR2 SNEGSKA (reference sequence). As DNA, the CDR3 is TGCAGTGCTAGAGACGGGGGTCGGCAGTACTTC. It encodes CSARDGGRQYF.

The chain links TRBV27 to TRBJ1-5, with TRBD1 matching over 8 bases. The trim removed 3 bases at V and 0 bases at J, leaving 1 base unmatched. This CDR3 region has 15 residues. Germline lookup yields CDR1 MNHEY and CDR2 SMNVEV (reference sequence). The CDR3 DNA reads TGTGCCAGCAGTTTGGGGACAGGTAGCAATCAGCCCCAGCATTTT. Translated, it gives CASSLGTGSNQPQHF.

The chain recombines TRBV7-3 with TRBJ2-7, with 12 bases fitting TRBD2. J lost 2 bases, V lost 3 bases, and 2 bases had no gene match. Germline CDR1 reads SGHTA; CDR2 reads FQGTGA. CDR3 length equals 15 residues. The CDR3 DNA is TGTGCCAGCAGCTTCGGACTAGCGGGACCCTACGAGCAGTACTTC. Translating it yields CASSFGLAGPYEQYF.

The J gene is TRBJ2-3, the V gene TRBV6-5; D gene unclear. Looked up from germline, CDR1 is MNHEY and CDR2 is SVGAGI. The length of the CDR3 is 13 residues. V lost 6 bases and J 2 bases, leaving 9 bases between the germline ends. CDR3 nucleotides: TGTGCCAGCAGCCGGACCTTCACAGATACGCAGTATTTT. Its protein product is CASSRTFTDTQYF.

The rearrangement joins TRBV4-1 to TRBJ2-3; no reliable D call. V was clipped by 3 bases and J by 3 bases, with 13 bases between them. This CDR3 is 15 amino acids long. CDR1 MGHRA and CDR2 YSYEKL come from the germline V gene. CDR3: CASSQRLLGTDTQYF. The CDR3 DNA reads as TGCGCCAGCAGCCAGCGACTCCTCGGGACAGATACGCAGTATTTT.

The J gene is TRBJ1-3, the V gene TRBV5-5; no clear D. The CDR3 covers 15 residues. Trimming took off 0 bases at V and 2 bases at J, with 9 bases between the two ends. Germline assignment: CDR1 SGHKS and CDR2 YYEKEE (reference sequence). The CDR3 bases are TGTGCCAGCAGCTTGGACGGGAACCCTGGAAACACCATATATTTT. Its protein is CASSLDGNPGNTIYF.

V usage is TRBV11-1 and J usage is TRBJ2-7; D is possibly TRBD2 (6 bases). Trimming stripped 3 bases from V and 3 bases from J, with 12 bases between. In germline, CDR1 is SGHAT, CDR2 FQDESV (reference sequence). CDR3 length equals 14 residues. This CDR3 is CASSLGGPRYEQYF. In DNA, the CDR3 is TGTGCCAGCAGCTTGGGGGGACCCCGCTACGAGCAGTACTTC. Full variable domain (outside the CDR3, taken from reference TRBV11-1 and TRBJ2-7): EAEVAQSPRYKITEKSQAVAFWCDPISGHATLYWYRQILGQGPELLVQFQDESVVDDSQLPKDRFSAERLKGVDSTLKIQPAELGDSAMYLCASSLGGPRYEQYFGPGTRLTVT.

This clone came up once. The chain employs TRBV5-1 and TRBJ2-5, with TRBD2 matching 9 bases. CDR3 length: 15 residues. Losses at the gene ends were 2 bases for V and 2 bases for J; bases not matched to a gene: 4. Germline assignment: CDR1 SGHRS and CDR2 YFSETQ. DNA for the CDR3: TGCGCCAGCAGCTTTCGGGCGGGGGGGCAAGAGACCCAGTACTTC. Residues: CASSFRAGGQETQYF.

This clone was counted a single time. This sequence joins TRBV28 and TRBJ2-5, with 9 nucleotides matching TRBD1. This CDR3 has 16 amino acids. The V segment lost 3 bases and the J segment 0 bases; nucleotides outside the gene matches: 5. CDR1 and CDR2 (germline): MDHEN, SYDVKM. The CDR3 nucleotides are TGTGCCAGCAGTTTCCCGGGACAGGGAAACCAAGAGACCCAGTACTTC. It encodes CASSFPGQGNQETQYF.

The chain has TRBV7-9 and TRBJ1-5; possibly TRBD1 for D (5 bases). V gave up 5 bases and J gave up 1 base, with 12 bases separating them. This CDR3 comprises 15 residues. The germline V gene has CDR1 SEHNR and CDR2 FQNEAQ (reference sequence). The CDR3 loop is CASSPRGPSNQPQHF. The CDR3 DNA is TGTGCCAGCAGCCCGCGGGGCCCGAGCAATCAGCCCCAGCATTTT.

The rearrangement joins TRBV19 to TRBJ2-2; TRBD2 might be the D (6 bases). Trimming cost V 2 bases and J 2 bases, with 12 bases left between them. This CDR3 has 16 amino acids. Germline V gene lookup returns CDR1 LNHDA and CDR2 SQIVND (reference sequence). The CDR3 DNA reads TGTGCCAGTAGTATATGGGACTGGTTTAACACCGGGGAGCTGTTTTTT. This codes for CASSIWDWFNTGELFF.

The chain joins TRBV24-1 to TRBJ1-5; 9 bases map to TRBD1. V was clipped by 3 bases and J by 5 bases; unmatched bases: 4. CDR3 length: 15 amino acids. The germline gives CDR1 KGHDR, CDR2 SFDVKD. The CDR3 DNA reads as TGTGCCACCAGTGATCCTAGGACAGGGGATCAGCCCCAGCATTTT. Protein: CATSDPRTGDQPQHF.